The 11 T cell receptor beta chains given below trace back to one sample, sequenced in a study of patients and donors after allogeneic stem cell transplantation. TCRdb called the RT-PCR reads again in MiXCR, with one record for every CDR3 protein. The sample has roughly 180,000 distinct CDR3 sequences; less than 45% are singletons. Sequencing was carried out using blood, either unsorted or a sorted T cell fraction (not recorded which). These receptors came from a human donor who was either an allogeneic HSCT recipient or a stem cell or donor lymphocyte infusion donor (not recorded which). It is not recorded whose cells these are; they may come from a transplant donor.

The CDR3 is CATSDKGTGRVEQYF. In nucleotides, the CDR3 is TGTGCCACCAGTGATAAGGGGACAGGGAGAGTCGAGCAGTACTTC. This sequence joins TRBV24-1 and TRBJ2-7; 9 nucleotides line up with TRBD1. After removal of 3 bases from V and 6 bases from J, the junction contained 8 bases not matched to a gene. Per the germline V gene, CDR1 is KGHDR and CDR2 is SFDVKD. The CDR3 runs to 15 residues.

The chain carries TRBV7-2 and TRBJ1-4, with 7 bases matching TRBD1. Germline V gene data show CDR1 as SGHTA and CDR2 as FQGNSA. The CDR3 is 11 residues long. The V segment lost 8 bases and the J segment 6 bases; nucleotides outside the gene matches: 0. The CDR3 is CASGTDEKLFF. In DNA form, the CDR3 reads TGTGCCAGCGGGACAGATGAAAAACTGTTTTTT.

The rearrangement uses TRBV5-5 and TRBJ2-1, with 9 nucleotides matching TRBD2. CDR1 and CDR2 (germline): SGHKS, YYEKEE (reference sequence). With V trimmed by 0 bases and J by 8 bases, 6 bases remained unmatched. The CDR3 contains 15 residues. The CDR3 protein is CASSLGLADLDEQFF. As DNA, the CDR3 is TGTGCCAGCAGCTTGGGACTAGCGGACTTAGATGAGCAGTTCTTC.

The gene calls are TRBV5-5 and TRBJ2-7, with TRBD2 identical over 7 bases. The J segment lost 5 bases and the V segment lost 3 bases, leaving 8 bases of the junction unmatched. This CDR3 has 14 amino acids. Germline V gene lookup returns CDR1 SGHKS and CDR2 YYEKEE (reference sequence). CDR3: CASSSHSGGDEQYF. The CDR3 DNA is TGTGCCAGCAGCTCGCACTCTGGGGGGGACGAGCAGTACTTC.

The chain is built from TRBV7-9 and TRBJ1-6; D perhaps matches TRBD1 (5 bases). CDR1 is SEHNR, CDR2 FQNEAQ, per germline (reference sequence). With 3 bases removed from V and 7 bases from J, the gap between germline ends came to 16 bases. The CDR3 is made up of 16 amino acids. The CDR3 is CASSFSGGLRNSPLHF. The CDR3 nucleotides are TGTGCCAGCAGCTTTTCGGGGGGTTTGCGGAATTCACCCCTCCACTTT.

The rearrangement uses TRBV12-5 and TRBJ2-2; D is unresolved. V dropped 6 bases and J dropped 1 base, with 6 bases sitting between them. The CDR3 has 13 amino acids. The germline gives CDR1 LGHNT, CDR2 FRNRAP. CDR3 protein: CASGTVNTGELFF. The CDR3 DNA is TGTGCTAGTGGAACGGTGAACACCGGGGAGCTGTTTTTT.

The chain links TRBV7-8 to TRBJ2-5; D is perhaps TRBD2 (6 bases). Trimming removed 5 bases from V and 4 bases from J, with 17 bases in between. This CDR3 contains 15 residues. The germline V gene has CDR1 SGHVS and CDR2 FQNEAQ. The CDR3 spells CASSTPRLGAETQYF. Here the CDR3 DNA reads TGTGCCAGCAGCACCCCCCGACTAGGCGCAGAGACCCAGTACTTC.

The rearrangement joins TRBV12-3 or TRBV12-4 to TRBJ1-4, with D possibly matching TRBD1 (6 bases). The CDR3 sequence is 13 residues long. With 3 bases removed from V and 8 bases from J, the gap between germline ends came to 10 bases. The CDR3 sequence is CASSFWDKEKLFF. The CDR3 bases are TGTGCCAGCAGTTTTTGGGACAAGGAAAAACTGTTTTTT.

The J gene is TRBJ2-7, the V gene TRBV4-3; tentatively, D is TRBD2 (7 bases). CDR3 length equals 15 residues. The ends were cut back, 0 bases at V and 4 bases at J, with 13 bases in the middle. Germline CDR1 reads LGHNA; CDR2 reads YSLEER. CDR3 protein: CASSQDTGGQYEQYF. The CDR3 coding sequence is TGCGCCAGCAGCCAAGATACCGGGGGGCAGTACGAGCAGTACTTC.

This clonotype was counted a single time. V usage is TRBV28 and J usage is TRBJ1-1; D is perhaps TRBD1 (5 bases). The CDR3 is 14 residues long. The V end lost 8 bases, the J end lost 6 bases, and 19 bases lay between the germline ends. The germline gives CDR1 MDHEN, CDR2 SYDVKM. The CDR3 protein is CASRRQQVNSEAFF. CDR3 in DNA: TGTGCCAGCCGGAGACAACAGGTTAACTCTGAAGCTTTCTTT.

The rearrangement links TRBV12-3 or TRBV12-4 to TRBJ2-3; D gene uncertain. This CDR3 contains 14 residues. V dropped 3 bases and J dropped 4 bases, with 11 bases sitting between them. CDR3: CASSFQEIPDTQYF. CDR3 DNA: TGTGCCAGCAGTTTTCAGGAGATCCCAGATACGCAGTATTTT.